This TCR beta chain derives from a study of T cell changes during pregnancy in multiple sclerosis. Data came from immunoSEQ multiplex PCR; TCRdb stores just in-frame clones and leaves some out. Seen here are some 90,000 clones, roughly 89% observed once, and the top ten hold under 2%. V lost 5 bases and J 5 bases, leaving 22 bases between the germline ends. Germline CDR1 is LNHDA and CDR2 is SQIVND (reference sequence). The CDR3 has 17 amino acids. Sequenced here: peripheral blood, sampled after pregnancy. V is TRBV19 and J is TRBJ2-1; D may be TRBD1 (6 bases). This TCR was sampled from a female donor in good health, enrolled as a control in a pregnancy study. The CDR3 DNA sequence: TGTGCCAGTAGTGGCAGACAGGTAGGGATGAGTCACAATGAGCAGTTCTTC. Translating it yields CASSGRQVGMSHNEQFF.